This T cell receptor (beta chain) was identified during a study of blood T cell repertoires in COVID-19. For the study at large: Sites across the United States, Italy and Spain contributed samples from acute and convalescent COVID-19. Sample material is recorded as cDNA or gDNA derived from T cells, B-cell-depleted T cells, or PBMCs.

CDR3 length: 13 amino acids. The V gene's germline CDR1 is LGHDT and CDR2 YNNKEL (reference sequence). Trimming cost V 5 bases and J 4 bases; bases outside gene matches: 3. Per the original methods: Using reference gene primer amplification, nucleated cell counts were estimated. Data came from immunoSEQ multiplex PCR; TCRdb stores just in-frame clones and leaves some out. Clone size and the V and J calls come from that table; the DNA yielded D and trimming. The sample has 76,000 or so clones; around nine tenths are singletons. V is TRBV3-1 (or the pseudogene TRBV3-2) and J is TRBJ1-1; 8 bases are shared with TRBD1. The sequenced sample consisted of peripheral blood. The sequence derives from a human donor in a cohort sampled during active COVID-19. CDR3 sequence reads: CASSNTGGTEAFF. Written as DNA, the CDR3 is TGTGCCAGCAGCAATACAGGGGGCACTGAAGCTTTCTTT.